The T cell receptor beta chain described here comes from a study of T cell responses to AZD1222 COVID-19 vaccine. The CDR3 covers 16 residues. J was trimmed by 0 bases and V by 4 bases; bases with no gene match: 8. Looked up from germline, CDR1 is SEHNR and CDR2 is FQNEAQ (reference sequence). Generated by immunoSEQ multiplex PCR, the TCRdb table keeps only in-frame clones and is missing some. The sample consists of 150,000 or so clones, 75% to 85% of them appearing once. Source: peripheral blood, taken on day 0 of MenACWY control vaccination. The clonotype originates from an adult in good health. The rearrangement joins TRBV7-9 to TRBJ1-1; the match to TRBD1 covers 7 bases. The CDR3 is CASSSTGESLNTEAFF. Written as DNA, the CDR3 is TGTGCCAGCAGCTCCACAGGGGAATCGTTGAACACTGAAGCTTTCTTT.